These T cell receptor beta chains were read from a single sample in a study of T-cell reconstitution after alpha-beta-depleted transplantation in children. Using its own MiXCR run on the PCR reads, TCRdb lists one record per CDR3 protein. Among some 840,000 distinct CDR3 sequences listed, less than 20% were seen once. The starting material was PBMCs, mostly from graft donor cells, obtained 360 days after TCRalphabeta/CD19-depleted stem cell transplant. The receptor set was obtained from a male patient aged 10-17 years who had a stem cell transplant for acute lymphoblastic leukemia, so the T cells may come from the graft donor. The CDR3 runs from the conserved cysteine through the conserved F or W. The D gene is left open where the match is weak. Not all rows give a size; the values are once, few, many and, for expanded clones, a class.

cdr3_length	d_call	clone_size	v_call	j_call	cdr3_aa	cdr3_nt
16	-	-	TRBV5-1	TRBJ1-2	CASSPWPGAGSYGYTF	TGCGCCAGCAGCCCCTGGCCGGGGGCAGGGTCCTATGGCTACACCTTC
15	TRBD2	few	TRBV5-1	TRBJ2-3	CASSLQRGNADTQYF	TGCGCCAGCAGCTTACAGCGGGGGAATGCAGATACGCAGTATTTT
14	-	-	TRBV6-1	TRBJ1-6	CASSDGSYNSPLHF	TGTGCCAGCAGTGACGGCTCCTATAATTCACCCCTCCACTTT
14	-	-	TRBV4-1	TRBJ2-7	CASSLSIPSYEQYF	TGCGCCAGCAGCCTTTCTATTCCCTCCTACGAGCAGTACTTC
14	-	-	TRBV3-1	TRBJ2-7	CASSQDHSPYEQYF	TGTGCCAGCAGCCAAGATCACAGCCCCTACGAGCAGTACTTC
16	-	-	TRBV11-2	TRBJ2-1	CASSYTGPDSYNEQFF	TGTGCCAGCAGTTACACCGGCCCCGACTCCTACAATGAGCAGTTCTTC
20	-	-	TRBV11-2	TRBJ2-3	CASSLSPFSLYSGSTDTQYF	TGTGCCAGCAGCTTATCCCCCTTCTCTCTCTACAGCGGTAGCACAGATACGCAGTATTTT
15	-	few	TRBV10-3	TRBJ2-7	CAISGSALPSYEQYF	TGTGCCATCAGTGGATCGGCTCTTCCCTCCTACGAGCAGTACTTC
15	-	few	TRBV5-5	TRBJ2-5	CASSLLGGPRETQYF	TGTGCCAGCAGCCTACTTGGGGGGCCTCGGGAGACCCAGTACTTC
14	-	few	TRBV6-1	TRBJ2-7	CASSRRDQLYEQYF	TGTGCCAGCAGTCGTCGGGACCAATTATACGAGCAGTACTTC
12	-	-	TRBV3-1	TRBJ2-3	CASSDLGDTQYF	TGTGCCAGCAGCGATCTCGGGGATACGCAGTATTTT
19	TRBD1	few	TRBV12-3/TRBV12-4	TRBJ1-2	CASTTWRLAGGDFGYGYTF	TGTGCCAGCACCACTTGGAGGTTGGCAGGGGGAGATTTTGGGTATGGCTACACCTTC
13	-	few	TRBV7-6	TRBJ1-1	CASSWGTEPSAFF	TGTGCCAGCAGCTGGGGGACGGAGCCCTCAGCTTTCTTT
14	TRBD1	few	TRBV5-1	TRBJ2-1	CASSLLGGENEQFF	TGCGCCAGCAGCTTGCTAGGGGGCGAAAATGAGCAGTTCTTC
15	-	-	TRBV5-1	TRBJ1-2	CASSFSSQKAYGYTF	TGCGCCAGCAGCTTCTCCTCACAGAAAGCCTATGGCTACACCTTC
13	-	-	TRBV21-1	TRBJ1-2	CASSKGTDYGYTF	TGTGCCAGCAGCAAAGGGACAGACTATGGCTACACCTTC
18	TRBD2	-	TRBV3-1	TRBJ2-4	CASSQARTSGRAGWIQYF	TGTGCCAGCAGCCAGGCGAGGACTAGCGGGAGGGCCGGGTGGATTCAGTACTTC
15	-	few	TRBV30	TRBJ2-5	CAWSALDPGLETQYF	TGTGCCTGGAGTGCCCTGGACCCGGGGTTAGAGACCCAGTACTTC
17	-	-	TRBV9	TRBJ2-7	CASSPRAFRGPSDEQYF	TGTGCCAGCAGCCCCCGGGCCTTTCGGGGGCCGTCGGACGAGCAGTACTTC
17	TRBD1	-	TRBV6-5	TRBJ1-5	CASSSPGQGTSNQPQHF	TGTGCCAGCAGTTCCCCGGGACAGGGAACTAGCAATCAGCCCCAGCATTTT
13	-	few	TRBV7-6	TRBJ1-1	CASSSYSELEAFF	TGTGCCAGCAGCTCCTACAGCGAACTTGAAGCTTTCTTT
13	TRBD2	many	TRBV7-2	TRBJ2-1	CASSSIAGAAMLF	TGTGCCAGCAGCTCAATAGCGGGCGCCGCAATGCTCTTC
15	-	-	TRBV27	TRBJ2-7	CASSSLLGTPYEQYF	TGTGCCAGCAGTTCATTATTAGGGACCCCATACGAGCAGTACTTC
13	-	-	TRBV7-8	TRBJ1-2	CASSFGTIYGYTF	TGTGCCAGCAGCTTCGGAACGATTTATGGCTACACCTTC
15	TRBD2	few	TRBV12-3/TRBV12-4	TRBJ2-1	CASSPPNSGRNEQFF	TGTGCCAGCAGCCCTCCCAATAGCGGGAGGAATGAGCAGTTCTTC
16	-	-	TRBV4-1	TRBJ2-7	CASSQLYWTRSYEQYF	TGCGCCAGCAGCCAATTGTACTGGACCCGGTCCTACGAGCAGTACTTC
13	TRBD1	-	TRBV10-1	TRBJ2-7	CASSERTGSEQYF	TGCGCCAGCAGTGAGCGGACAGGCTCCGAGCAGTACTTC